What follows describes a single TCR beta chain. Assay: immunoSEQ multiplex PCR; the TCRdb copy retains only in-frame clones and omits some. The sample lists roughly 63,000 clones, 88% occurring once. The sample comes from a study of blood T cell repertoires in COVID-19. Study-wide context: There were acute and convalescent COVID-19 samples, and they came from the United States, Italy and Spain. In each case, the material was cDNA or gDNA derived from T cells, B-cell-depleted T cells, or PBMCs.

V lost 3 bases and J lost 0, with 17 bases in between. The CDR3 length is 18 residues. Germline CDR1 reads MDHEN; CDR2 reads SYDVKM. The chain employs TRBV28 and TRBJ2-2; a weak D match, TRBD1 (6 bases). Sequenced sample: peripheral blood. This sequence originates from a human donor in a cohort sampled during active COVID-19. The CDR3 loop reads CASSLPPQGTSNTGELFF. CDR3 sequence (DNA): TGTGCCAGCAGTTTGCCCCCTCAGGGGACATCGAACACCGGGGAGCTGTTTTTT.